Here is one T cell receptor beta chain with its context. No cognate antigen has been identified for it. The junction does not match germline at one end; this may be a read error. For commercial TCRB immunosequencing, about 500 nanograms of biopsy DNA were submitted for each sample. Adaptive Biotechnology amplified CDR3 regions from genomic DNA with a two-step multiplex PCR that controlled for amplification bias. In the first PCR, primers covered every V and J gene segment, and in the second PCR, barcodes and Illumina adapters were added. An Illumina instrument was used to sequence the CDR3 libraries. The original methods were these. Vendor-provided pipelines were combined with custom analysis of raw data in R/Bioconductor under R version 3.3.0. Clonality, ranging from 0 to 1, was calculated as the inverse of the normalised Shannon entropy of all productive clones. High-frequency clones were defined as the share of the repertoire occupied by the top 100 clones, with only clones passing a 95% confidence test being retained. The Simpson index measured repertoire diversity, and the Morisita-Horn index measured overlap between samples. This immuneACCESS table, as held by TCRdb, lists in-frame sequences with V and J called but not all clones. Of the missing ones, under half trace to an unresolved V gene in checked studies; the others have no known cause. D and trimming were read from the DNA, whereas the V and J calls and clone size are those reported in that table. A total of 9,500 to 12,000 clones appear in this sample, more than 75% of them only once. Around 4% of the sample lies in the top ten.

This sample was taken from a study of T cell repertoires in ileal Crohn's disease (dated 2019 in TCRdb). For context, the study as a whole: At the time of surgery, around 38% of patients were active smokers, and the median duration of disease was 7.9 years. The TCR repertoire was analysed in about 50 patients with Crohn's disease drawn from a prospective multicentre cohort. Endoscopic postoperative recurrence was defined by a Rutgeerts score above i0. All patients had surgery for a complication: stricturing disease in around 61% and penetrating disease in around 39%. The study was conducted in parallel with a multicentre cohort built to find predictors of early endoscopic recurrence after ileocolonic resection. Roughly half of the patients were given postoperative therapy, with about 17 on anti-TNF agents and about a dozen on thiopurines. A total of some 150 mucosal samples from around 60 patients were sequenced, collected from several sites on the surgical specimen and at postoperative endoscopy.

To be eligible, patients had to be adults with ileal or ileocolonic Crohn's disease and an indication for ileocolonic resection. Before DNA extraction, whole ileal mucosal biopsies were kept frozen at -80 degrees C. Genomic DNA was extracted from frozen whole biopsies with a TRizol-based method and quantified on a NanoDrop 2000 spectrophotometer. Broader findings and caveats from the paper: Endoscopic recurrence was found to be associated with higher high-frequency clone percentages at surgery, and recurrence was observed in all patients with clonality above 26.8% (18/57). Only a subgroup of patients, of unstated size, had their mucosal CD4 and CD8 T cells sorted and sequenced. A significantly higher proportion of clonal expansions was observed in active smokers at surgery than in non-smokers (about 25% vs 20%, p=0.02). Compared with CD4 T cells, sorted CD8 T cells held more high-frequency clones, which suggests that the mucosal expansions were mostly CD8.

Measured from the cysteine to the phenylalanine, the CDR3 is 15 residues long. The kept DNA is CDR3 alone, 45 bases in frame from the first base. In the germline V gene (reference sequence), CDR1 corresponds to SSHAT and CDR2 to FNYEAQ. The clonotype originates from an adult with Crohn's disease. The sequence is built from TRBV7-7 and TRBJ2-5; 9 central bases correspond to TRBD2. The sequencing input was ileal tissue. The bases are TGTGCTAGCAGCCAAGCGGGGGGCAGTCGAGAGACCCAGTACTTC. Translated, it gives CASSQAGGSRETQYF. The full variable domain, with segments outside the CDR3 supplied by the reference TRBV7-7 and TRBJ2-5 proteins, appears as GAGVSQSPRYKVTKRGQDVTLRCDPISSHATLYWYQQALGQGPEFLTYFNYEAQPDKSGLPSDRFSAERPEGSISTLTIQRTEQRDSAMYRCASSQAGGSRETQYFGPGTRLLVL.